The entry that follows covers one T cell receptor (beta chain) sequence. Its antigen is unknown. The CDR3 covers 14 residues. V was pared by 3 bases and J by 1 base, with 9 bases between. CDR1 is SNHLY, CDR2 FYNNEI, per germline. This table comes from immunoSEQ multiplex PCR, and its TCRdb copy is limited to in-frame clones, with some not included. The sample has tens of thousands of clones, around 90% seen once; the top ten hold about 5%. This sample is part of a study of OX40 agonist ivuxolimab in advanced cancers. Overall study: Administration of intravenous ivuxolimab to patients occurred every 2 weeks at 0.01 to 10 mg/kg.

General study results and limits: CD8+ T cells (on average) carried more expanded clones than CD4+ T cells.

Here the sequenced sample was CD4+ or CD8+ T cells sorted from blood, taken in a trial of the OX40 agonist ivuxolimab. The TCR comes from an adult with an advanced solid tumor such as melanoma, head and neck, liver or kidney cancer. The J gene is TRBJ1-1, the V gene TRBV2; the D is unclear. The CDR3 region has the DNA TGTGCCAGCAGTGAGCGGGGATCGAACACTGAAGCTTTCTTT. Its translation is CASSERGSNTEAFF.